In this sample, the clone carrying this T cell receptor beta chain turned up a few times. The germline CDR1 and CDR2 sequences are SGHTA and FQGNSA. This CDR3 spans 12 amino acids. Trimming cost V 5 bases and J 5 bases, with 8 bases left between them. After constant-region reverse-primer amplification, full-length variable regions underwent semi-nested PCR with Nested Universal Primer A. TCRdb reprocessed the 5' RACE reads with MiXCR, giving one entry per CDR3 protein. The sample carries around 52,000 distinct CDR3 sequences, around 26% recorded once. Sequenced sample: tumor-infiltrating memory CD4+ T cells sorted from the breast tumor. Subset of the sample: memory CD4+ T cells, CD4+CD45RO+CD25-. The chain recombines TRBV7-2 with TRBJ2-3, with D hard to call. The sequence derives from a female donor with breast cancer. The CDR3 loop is CASSPLLDTQYF. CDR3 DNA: TGTGCCAGCAGCCCATTATTAGATACGCAGTATTTT.